This T cell receptor beta chain was observed in a study of monozygotic twins with cystic fibrosis (dated by TCRdb to about 2021). As for the study more broadly: Barcoded libraries were prepared with around 15 PCR cycles from about 3 micrograms of fragmented DNA. TCR beta repertoires were compared within and between 16 monozygotic twin pairs with cystic fibrosis so that genetic influence on V and J gene usage could be assessed. Ten female and six male twin pairs, aged roughly 2.0 to 36.4 years (median about 10 years) and mostly children and adolescents, were included in the cohort. Twins were ranked among 1,000 or so cohort participants for weight-for-height and FEVPerc (FEV1 disease centile) at the day of blood sampling. Data for three of the twin pairs had been reported earlier in a different context.

Following the manufacturer's instructions, the researchers used the immunoSEQ immune profiling system to amplify TCR beta CDR3 regions via multiplex PCR. An Illumina NextSeq system was used for sequencing. Per the source publication's procedure: The immunoSEQ Analyzer platform handled processing of the sequence data, and clonality was calculated by taking the square root of Simpson's index of productive rearrangements. V and J usage similarity was measured by Jensen-Shannon distance, and CDR3 generation probabilities were computed with OLGA. Shared CDR3 sequences were searched in the immuneACCESS database (August 2020) and in VDJdb (December 2020). Drawn from immuneACCESS, this table holds only the in-frame rearrangements with V and J called that TCRdb kept. Clones are partly lost; checked studies trace under half to an unresolved V gene and leave the rest unexplained. V, J and clone size are taken as reported in that table, and D and trimming were inferred from the DNA itself. The sample table shows about 35,000 clones, and more than 55% are seen once. The ten largest make up less than 0.8% of the sample.

Trimming leaves V shorter by 5 bases and J shorter by 3 bases, with the junction holding 11 bases beyond the gene matches. CDR1 SGHTA and CDR2 FQGNSA are derived from the germline V gene. The CDR3 sequence holds 16 residues, the cysteine and phenylalanine included. This entry keeps only the CDR3 DNA: 48 bases, framed from base 1. Results and caveats for the whole study, not just this receptor: Sharing of nucleotide-identical clonotypes was significantly greater within monozygotic CF twin pairs than between unrelated CF individuals (P = 0.000026, Mann-Whitney). Simpson clonality was generally low (median about 0.009), suggesting a naive-dominated repertoire, with higher clonality in the most severely affected patients. V gene usage was most similar to the co-twin in 13 of 16 pairs, and J usage was most similar to the co-twin in 8 of 16 pairs, which suggests genetic constraints. The cohort was small, and the number of shared CDR3s showed no association with age, concordance or disease severity.

The twin pairs came from the European Cystic Fibrosis Twin and Sibling Study Cohort, which recruited patients from 158 CF clinics across 14 European countries. Zygosity and CFTR genotype were confirmed in-house, and zygosity was tested by multiplex PCR of nine short tandem repeat loci. Each twin gave a peripheral blood sample, and clinical parameters were documented on that same day of blood sampling. Genomic DNA was isolated from peripheral blood cells with phenol/chloroform and kept in TE buffer at 4 degrees C. In regard to this clone: Its cognate antigen has yet to be identified. Per-nucleotide qualities are absent, and no much larger clonotype sits a single base away.

The sample consisted of blood. In this chain, TRBV7-2 is recombined with TRBJ2-3, with 7 middle bases fitting TRBD1. The TCR originated in a girl under 18 with cystic fibrosis. The CDR3 region: CASSKDGTETTDTQYF. In nucleotides, the sequence is TGTGCCAGCAGCAAAGATGGGACAGAGACAACAGATACGCAGTATTTT.